This T cell receptor beta chain was captured by sequencing in a study of breast tumors, draining lymph nodes, adjacent tissues. MiXCR, applied by TCRdb to the multiplex PCR reads, yields one record per CDR3 protein. This table has approximately 130,000 distinct CDR3 sequences, 20% to 25% appearing once. Germline trimming cut 5 bases from V and 6 bases from J; bases unmatched to any gene: 5. Germline CDR1 and CDR2: LNHDA and SQIVND (reference sequence). The CDR3 is made up of 15 amino acids. Study conclusions and caveats: Tumor TCR diversity was below lymph nodes but above nontumor tissue. Luminal-like breast cancer showed significantly higher tumor–nontumor repertoire similarity than basal-like.

There are many counts of this clonotype. The antigen remains undetermined. Breast cancer patients provided tissue from their axillary draining lymph nodes. This sequence joins TRBV19 and TRBJ2-1, with 12 bases that match TRBD2. This clonotype was obtained from a female donor with breast cancer. Some clones in this sample may be carry-over from other donors' samples. Sample: axillary lymph node tissue. CDR3 region: CASSPSGRVSNEQFF. In nucleotides, the CDR3 is TGTGCCAGTAGTCCTAGCGGGAGGGTCAGCAATGAGCAGTTCTTC.